The 6 T cell receptor beta chains reported below all come from one sample, sequenced in a study of blood T cell repertoires in COVID-19. Using immunoSEQ multiplex PCR, the repertoire was profiled, and TCRdb retains in-frame clones only, with some absent. The table has just over 95,000 clones, roughly 80% seen once. The sequencing sample was made of peripheral blood. The receptor set was obtained from a man at least 80 years old with acute or convalescent COVID-19.

V is TRBV29-1 and J is TRBJ1-4; 10 bases are shared with TRBD1. The V gene end was trimmed by 4 bases and the J gene end by 14 bases; junction bases not matched to a gene: 10. The CDR3 totals 13 residues. Germline V gene data show CDR1 as SQVTM and CDR2 as ANQGSEA. CDR3 amino acids: CSVAGTGVGHLFF. DNA for the CDR3: TGCAGCGTTGCTGGGACAGGGGTCGGTCACCTGTTTTTT.

The chain carries TRBV5-8 and TRBJ1-4; 12 positions match TRBD1. CDR3 length: 17 residues. Germline lookup yields CDR1 SGHTS and CDR2 YDEGEE. V was clipped by 4 bases and J by 1 base; unmatched bases: 5. The CDR3 region is CASSRGTGGKTNEKLFF. The CDR3 region has the DNA TGTGCCAGCAGCCGCGGGACAGGGGGCAAAACTAATGAAAAACTGTTTTTT.

The gene calls are TRBV21-1 and TRBJ2-3; the table names TRBD1, a call not compared with the DNA. TRBV21-1 is flagged as a pseudogene. CDR3 size: 13 residues. Written as DNA, the CDR3 is TGTGCCAGCAGCAAAGCAGCAAGGGGTGCGCAGTATTTT. The encoded protein is CASSKAARGAQYF.

The V gene is TRBV19, the J gene TRBJ1-1, with D perhaps TRBD1 (5 bases). CDR1 LNHDA and CDR2 SQIVND come from the germline V gene (reference sequence). This CDR3 comprises 13 residues. The V and J ends lost 5 bases and 5 bases respectively, with 12 bases between them. CDR3 nucleotides: TGTGCCAGTAGTGGCATTAGGGGAACTGAAGCTTTCTTT. This sequence encodes CASSGIRGTEAFF.

The gene calls are TRBV25-1 and TRBJ2-3; D is possibly TRBD1 (6 bases). CDR1 is MGHDK and CDR2 is SYGVNS in the germline V gene. The CDR3 contains 16 residues. V lost 2 bases and J lost 0, with 12 bases in between. CDR3 amino acids: CASSEHGQPSTDTQYF. The CDR3 DNA is TGTGCCAGCAGTGAACACGGACAGCCTAGCACAGATACGCAGTATTTT. The full variable domain, in which reference TRBV25-1 and TRBJ2-3 provide the parts outside the CDR3, is EADIYQTPRYLVIGTGKKITLECSQTMGHDKMYWYQQDPGMELHLIHYSYGVNSTEKGDLSSESTVSRIRTEHFPLTLESARPSHTSQYLCASSEHGQPSTDTQYFGPGTRLTVL.

This clone was seen only once. The rearrangement uses TRBV9 and TRBJ2-3; 9 bases agree with TRBD1. The CDR3 has 14 residues. Germline V gene lookup returns CDR1 SGDLS and CDR2 YYNGEE. V shed 6 bases and J 5 bases; nucleotides not matched to a gene: 7. The CDR3 is CASTSTGGRDTQYF. The CDR3 DNA follows: TGTGCCAGCACTTCGACAGGGGGACGAGATACGCAGTATTTT.